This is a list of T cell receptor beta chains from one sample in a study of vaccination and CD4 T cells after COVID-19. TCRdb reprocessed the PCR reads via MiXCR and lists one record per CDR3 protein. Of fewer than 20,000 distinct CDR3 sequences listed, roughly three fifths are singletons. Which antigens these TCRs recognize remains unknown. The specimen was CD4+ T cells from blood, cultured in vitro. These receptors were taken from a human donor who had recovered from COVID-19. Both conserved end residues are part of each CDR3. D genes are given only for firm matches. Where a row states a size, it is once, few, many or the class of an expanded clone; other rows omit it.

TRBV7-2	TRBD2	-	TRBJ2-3	CASSLEGLAGKTPQYF
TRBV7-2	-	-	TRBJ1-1	CASSTQPDTEAFF
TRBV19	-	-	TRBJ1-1	CASSTRQLVNTEAFF
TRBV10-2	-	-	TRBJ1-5	CASSVSGPNQPQHF
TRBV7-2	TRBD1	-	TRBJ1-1	CASSQTGWGTGGNTEAFF
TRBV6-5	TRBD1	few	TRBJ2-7	CASSYPWDRFYEQYF
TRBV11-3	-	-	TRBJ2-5	CASSGRAGGETQYF
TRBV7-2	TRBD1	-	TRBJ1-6	CASSLSDRGGSPLHF
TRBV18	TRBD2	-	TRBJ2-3	CASSPGVFTSGSTDTQYF
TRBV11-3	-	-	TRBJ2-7	CASSISSSALYEQYF
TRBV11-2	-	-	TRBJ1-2	CASSGSNYGYTF
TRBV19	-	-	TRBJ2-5	CASSITRQETQYF
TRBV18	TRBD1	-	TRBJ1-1	CASSLGTGRPEAFF
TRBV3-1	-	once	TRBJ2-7	CASSRYASYEQYF
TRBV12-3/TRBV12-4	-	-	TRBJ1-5	CASSRGGFSNQPQHF
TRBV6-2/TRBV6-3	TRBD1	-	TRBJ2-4	CASSFYGTGNLNIQYF
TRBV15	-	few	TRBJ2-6	CATSFTGSGANVLTF
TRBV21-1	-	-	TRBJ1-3	CARLHRASSGNTIYF
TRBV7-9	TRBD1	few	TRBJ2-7	CASSHRGVYEQYF
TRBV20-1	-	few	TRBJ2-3	CSASGATDTQYF
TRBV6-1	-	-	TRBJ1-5	CASSQSGQGGMGQPQHF
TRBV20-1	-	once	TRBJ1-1	CSARAYSQGLNTEAFF
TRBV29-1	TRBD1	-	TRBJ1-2	CSVGGGADYGYTF
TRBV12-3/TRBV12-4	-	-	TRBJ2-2	CASSLRQSTYAGELFF
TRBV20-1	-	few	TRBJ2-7	CSATRMGSYEQYF
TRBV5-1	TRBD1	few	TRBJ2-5	CASSLGQGETQYF
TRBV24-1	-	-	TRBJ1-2	CATSETGTAHGYTF
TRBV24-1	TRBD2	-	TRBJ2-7	CATSDPAGGRYEQYF
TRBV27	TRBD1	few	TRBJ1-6	CASSRSGQEGSPLHF
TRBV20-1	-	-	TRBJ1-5	CSASGGVNSQPQHF
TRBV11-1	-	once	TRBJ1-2	CASSLAYGINYGYTF
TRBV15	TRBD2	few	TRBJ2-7	CATSRTRVAGVDEQYF
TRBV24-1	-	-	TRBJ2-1	CATGSRSRAYNEQFF
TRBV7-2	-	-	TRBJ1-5	CASSREGQPQHF
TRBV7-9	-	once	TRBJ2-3	CASSSGAGDTQYF
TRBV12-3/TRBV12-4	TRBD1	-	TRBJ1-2	CASRRQGANYGYTF
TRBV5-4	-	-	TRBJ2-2	CASSFPQGGTGELFF
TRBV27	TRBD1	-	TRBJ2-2	CASRRQGVTGELFF
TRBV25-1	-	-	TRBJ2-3	CASSGQGLDTQYF
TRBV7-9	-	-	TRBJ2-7	CASTITASANEQYF
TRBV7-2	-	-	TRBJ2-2	CASSLVDGELFF
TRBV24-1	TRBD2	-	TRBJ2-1	CATSGGLAGYNEQFF
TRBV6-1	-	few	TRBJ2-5	CAGGGSQETQYF
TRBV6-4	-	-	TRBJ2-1	CASRGEGWSGEQFF
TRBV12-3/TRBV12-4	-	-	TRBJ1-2	CASSYGLQGNYGYTF
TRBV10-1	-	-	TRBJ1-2	CASSEERGYGYTF